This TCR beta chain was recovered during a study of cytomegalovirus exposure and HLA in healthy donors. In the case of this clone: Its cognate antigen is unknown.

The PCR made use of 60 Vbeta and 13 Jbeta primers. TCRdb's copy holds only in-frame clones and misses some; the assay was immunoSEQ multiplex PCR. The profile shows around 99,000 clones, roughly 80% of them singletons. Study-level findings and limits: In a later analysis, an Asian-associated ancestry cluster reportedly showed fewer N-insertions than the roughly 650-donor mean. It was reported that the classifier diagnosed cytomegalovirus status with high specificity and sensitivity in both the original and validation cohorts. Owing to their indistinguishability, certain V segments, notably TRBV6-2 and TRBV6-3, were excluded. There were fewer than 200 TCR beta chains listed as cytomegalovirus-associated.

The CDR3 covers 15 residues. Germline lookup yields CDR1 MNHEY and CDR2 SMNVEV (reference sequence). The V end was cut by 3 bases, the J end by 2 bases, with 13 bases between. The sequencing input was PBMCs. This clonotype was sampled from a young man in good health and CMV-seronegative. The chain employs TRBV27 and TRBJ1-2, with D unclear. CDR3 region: CASSFSAPRNYGYTF. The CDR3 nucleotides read TGTGCCAGCAGTTTTTCGGCCCCGAGGAACTATGGCTACACCTTC.